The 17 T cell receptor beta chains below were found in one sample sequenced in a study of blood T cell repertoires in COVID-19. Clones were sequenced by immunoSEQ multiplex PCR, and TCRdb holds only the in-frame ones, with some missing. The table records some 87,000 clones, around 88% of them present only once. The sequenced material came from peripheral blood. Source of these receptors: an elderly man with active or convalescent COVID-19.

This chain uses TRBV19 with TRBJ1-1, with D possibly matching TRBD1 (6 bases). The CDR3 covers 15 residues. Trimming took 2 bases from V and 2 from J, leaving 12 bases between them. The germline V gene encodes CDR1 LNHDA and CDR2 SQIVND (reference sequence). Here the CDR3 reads CASSISQGLNTEAFF. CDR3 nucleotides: TGTGCCAGTAGTATATCCCAGGGGCTAAACACTGAAGCTTTCTTT.

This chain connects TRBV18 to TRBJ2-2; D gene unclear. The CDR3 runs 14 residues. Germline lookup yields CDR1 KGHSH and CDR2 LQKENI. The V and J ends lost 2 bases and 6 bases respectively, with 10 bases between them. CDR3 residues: CASSPGVHPGELFF. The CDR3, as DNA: TGTGCCAGCTCACCAGGTGTACACCCCGGGGAGCTGTTTTTT.

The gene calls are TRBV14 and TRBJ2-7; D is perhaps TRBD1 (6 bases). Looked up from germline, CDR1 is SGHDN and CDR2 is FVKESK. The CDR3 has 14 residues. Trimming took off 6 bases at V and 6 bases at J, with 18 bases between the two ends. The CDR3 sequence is CASRLTTGLGEQYF. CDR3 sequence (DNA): TGTGCCAGCAGACTCACTACAGGGTTAGGCGAGCAGTACTTC.

The CDR3 DNA reads TGTGCCAGCAGCTTTGGGGGCGGGCAGCCCCAGCATTTT. Translation: CASSFGGGQPQHF. The gene calls are TRBV7-8 and TRBJ1-5; the D gene is possibly TRBD1 (6 bases). CDR3 length: 13 amino acids. Germline V gives CDR1 SGHVS, CDR2 FQNEAQ. V dropped 3 bases and J dropped 7 bases, with 10 bases sitting between them.

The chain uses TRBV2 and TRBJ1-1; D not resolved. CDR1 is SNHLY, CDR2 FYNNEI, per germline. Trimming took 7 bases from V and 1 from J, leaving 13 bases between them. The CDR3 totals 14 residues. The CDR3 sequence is CASKREKANTEAFF. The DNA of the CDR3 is TGTGCCAGCAAGAGGGAGAAAGCGAACACTGAAGCTTTCTTT.

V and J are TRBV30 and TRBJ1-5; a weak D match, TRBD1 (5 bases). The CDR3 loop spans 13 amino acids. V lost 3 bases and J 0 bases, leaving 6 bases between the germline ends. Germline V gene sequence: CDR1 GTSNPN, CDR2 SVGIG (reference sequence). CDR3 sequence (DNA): TGTGCCTGGAGCAGGGCTAGCAATCAGCCCCAGCATTTT. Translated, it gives CAWSRASNQPQHF. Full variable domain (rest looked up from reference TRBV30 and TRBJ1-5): SQTIHQWPATLVQPVGSPLSLECTVEGTSNPNLYWYRQAAGRGLQLLFYSVGIGQISSEVPQNLSASRPQDRQFILSSKKLLLSDSGFYLCAWSRASNQPQHFGDGTRLSIL.

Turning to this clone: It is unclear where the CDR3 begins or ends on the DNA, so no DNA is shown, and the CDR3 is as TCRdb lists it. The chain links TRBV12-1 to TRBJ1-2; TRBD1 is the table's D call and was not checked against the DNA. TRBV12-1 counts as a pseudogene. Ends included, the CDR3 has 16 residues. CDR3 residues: CASSVAQGIIRYGYTF.

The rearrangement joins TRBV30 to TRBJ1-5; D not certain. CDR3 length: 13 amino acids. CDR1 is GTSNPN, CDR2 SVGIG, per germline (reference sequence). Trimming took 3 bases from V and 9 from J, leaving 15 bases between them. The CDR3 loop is CAWRPPPGGPQHF. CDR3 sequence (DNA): TGTGCCTGGAGACCCCCTCCGGGAGGGCCCCAGCATTTT.

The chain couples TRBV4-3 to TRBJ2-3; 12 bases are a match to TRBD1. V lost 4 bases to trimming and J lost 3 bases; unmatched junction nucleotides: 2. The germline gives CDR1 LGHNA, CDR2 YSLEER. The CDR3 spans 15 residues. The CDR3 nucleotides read TGCGCCAGCAGCCCGGGACAGGGGGCTACAGATACGCAGTATTTT. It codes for CASSPGQGATDTQYF.

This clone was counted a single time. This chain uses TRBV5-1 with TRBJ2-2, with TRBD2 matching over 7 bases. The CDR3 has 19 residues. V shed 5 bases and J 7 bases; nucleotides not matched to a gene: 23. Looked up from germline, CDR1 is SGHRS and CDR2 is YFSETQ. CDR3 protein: CASSKDDGRSGNLGGELFF. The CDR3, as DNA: TGCGCCAGCAGTAAGGATGACGGGCGAAGCGGGAACTTGGGCGGGGAGCTGTTTTTT.

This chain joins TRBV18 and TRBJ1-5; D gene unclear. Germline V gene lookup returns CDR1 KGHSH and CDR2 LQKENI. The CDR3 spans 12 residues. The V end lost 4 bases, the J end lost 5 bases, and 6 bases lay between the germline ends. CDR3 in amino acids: CASSREDQPQHF. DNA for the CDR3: TGTGCCAGCTCACGTGAGGATCAGCCCCAGCATTTT.

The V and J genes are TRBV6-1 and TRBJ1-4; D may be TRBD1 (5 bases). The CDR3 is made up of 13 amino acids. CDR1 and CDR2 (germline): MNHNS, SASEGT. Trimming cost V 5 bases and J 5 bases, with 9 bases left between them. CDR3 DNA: TGTGCCAGCAGTTATCGACAGAATGAAAAACTGTTTTTT. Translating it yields CASSYRQNEKLFF.

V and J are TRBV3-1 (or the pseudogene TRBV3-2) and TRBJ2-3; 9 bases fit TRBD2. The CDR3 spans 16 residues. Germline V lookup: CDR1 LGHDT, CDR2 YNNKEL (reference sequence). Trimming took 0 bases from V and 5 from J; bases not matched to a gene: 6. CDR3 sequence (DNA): TGTGCCAGCAGCCAAGATGCGGGGGGGGCTTTAGATACGCAGTATTTT. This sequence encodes CASSQDAGGALDTQYF.

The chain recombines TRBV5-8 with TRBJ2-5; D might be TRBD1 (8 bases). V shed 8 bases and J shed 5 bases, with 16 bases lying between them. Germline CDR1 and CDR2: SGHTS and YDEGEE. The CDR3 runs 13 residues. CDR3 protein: CASHRGGSETQYF. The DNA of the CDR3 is TGTGCCAGTCACAGGGGGGGCTCGGAGACCCAGTACTTC.

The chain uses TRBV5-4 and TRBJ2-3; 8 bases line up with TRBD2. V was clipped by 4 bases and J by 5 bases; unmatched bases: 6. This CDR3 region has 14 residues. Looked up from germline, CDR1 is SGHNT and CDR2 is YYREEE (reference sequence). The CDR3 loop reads CASSGSGSGDTQYF. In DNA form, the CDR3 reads TGTGCCAGCAGCGGAAGCGGGAGTGGAGATACGCAGTATTTT.

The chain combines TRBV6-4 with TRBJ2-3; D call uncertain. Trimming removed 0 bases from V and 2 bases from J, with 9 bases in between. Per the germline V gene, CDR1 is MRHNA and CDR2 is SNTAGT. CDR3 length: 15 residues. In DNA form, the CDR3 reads TGTGCCAGCAGTGACTCGAGGTTTTCCACAGATACGCAGTATTTT. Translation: CASSDSRFSTDTQYF.

CDR3 loop: CASRREPRDGYTF. CDR3 sequence (DNA): TGTGCCAGCAGGCGGGAGCCGAGGGATGGCTACACCTTC. The V gene is TRBV28, the J gene TRBJ1-2; D is unresolved. CDR1 is MDHEN, CDR2 SYDVKM, per germline. CDR3 length equals 13 residues. The germline V and J ends were trimmed by 6 bases and 6 bases, with 14 bases remaining between them.